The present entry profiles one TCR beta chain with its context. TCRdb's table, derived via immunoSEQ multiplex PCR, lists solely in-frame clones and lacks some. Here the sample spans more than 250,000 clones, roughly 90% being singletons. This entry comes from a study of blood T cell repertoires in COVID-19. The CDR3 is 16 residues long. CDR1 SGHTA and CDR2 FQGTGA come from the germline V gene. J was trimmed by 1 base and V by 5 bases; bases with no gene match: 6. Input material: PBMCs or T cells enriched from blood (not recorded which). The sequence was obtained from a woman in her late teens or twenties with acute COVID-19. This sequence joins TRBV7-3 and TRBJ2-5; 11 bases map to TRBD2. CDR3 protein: CASSPLAGGGQETQYF. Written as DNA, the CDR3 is TGTGCCAGCAGCCCCTTAGCGGGAGGGGGCCAAGAGACCCAGTACTTC.